The clone carrying this T cell receptor beta chain was detected ten times or more. What it binds is unknown. The CDR3 has 14 residues. Germline V gene sequence: CDR1 LNHDA, CDR2 SQIVND (reference sequence). V shed 9 bases, J shed 3 bases, and the junction held 7 bases outside the gene matches. The sample originates from a study of T cells in Graves' hyperthyroidism and ophthalmopathy. Overall study results and limits: For ophthalmopathy, model prediction preceded onset by a median about 6.2 months. Most clonotypes expanded in the thyroid (above 0.001) were also present in blood.

Using RNA transcripts as the source, TCR beta CDR3 regions were amplified. First-round RT-PCR with HTBI primers amplified the TCR CDR3 region. TCRdb reanalysed the multiplex PCR reads using MiXCR and keeps one entry per CDR3 protein. Of 350,000 or so distinct CDR3 sequences in the sample, around a sixth are singletons; the top ten hold roughly 16%. This clonotype was sampled from a woman in her thirties or forties with Graves' ophthalmopathy. Specimen: blood. The chain carries TRBV19 and TRBJ2-2; 7 positions match TRBD2. The CDR3 DNA sequence: TGTGCCAGCACTGCTCTAGCGGACACCGGGGAGCTGTTTTTT. Protein: CASTALADTGELFF. Looking up the rest from reference TRBV19 and TRBJ2-2 gives the full variable domain: DGGITQSPKYLFRKEGQNVTLSCEQNLNHDAMYWYRQDPGQGLRLIYYSQIVNDFQKGDIAEGYSVSREKKESFPLTVTSAQKNPTAFYLCASTALADTGELFFGEGSRLTVL.